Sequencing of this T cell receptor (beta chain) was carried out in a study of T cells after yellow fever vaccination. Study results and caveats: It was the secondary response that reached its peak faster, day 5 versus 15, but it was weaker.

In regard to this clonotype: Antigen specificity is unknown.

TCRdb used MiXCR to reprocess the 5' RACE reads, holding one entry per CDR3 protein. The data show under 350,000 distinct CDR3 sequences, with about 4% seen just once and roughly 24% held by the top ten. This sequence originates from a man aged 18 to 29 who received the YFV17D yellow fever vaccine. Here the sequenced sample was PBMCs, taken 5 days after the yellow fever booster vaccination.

CDR3 in amino acids: CASSLIETTDTQYF. Written as DNA, the CDR3 is TGTGCCAGCAGCTTAATAGAAACCACAGATACGCAGTATTTT. This chain joins TRBV7-2 and TRBJ2-3; D is unclear. Germline V gives CDR1 SGHTA, CDR2 FQGNSA. This CDR3 has 14 amino acids. The germline V and J ends were trimmed by 2 bases and 2 bases, with 8 bases remaining between them.